Listed below are T cell receptor beta chains from one sample, sequenced in a study of T cell clones after liver transplantation. Here immunoSEQ multiplex PCR was the method, and the copy in TCRdb shows in-frame clones only, minus some. The data show tens of thousands of clones, with over 60% seen just once and roughly a tenth held by the top ten. Here the sequenced sample was CD4+ T cells from blood, taken at the 22-month timepoint. The receptors were gathered from a human patient who received a liver transplant. Certain T cells may be donor cells from the graft. Each CDR3 is given with its conserved first and last residue. The D gene is left open where the match is weak. Size is omitted from some rows. Given values are once, few, many or a class for expanded clones.

J: TRBJ1-1
V: TRBV10-3
size: few
D: .
DNA: TGTGCCATCTCTGGGGGGTCTTCGGACACTGAAGCTTTCTTT
CDR3: CAISGGSSDTEAFF

J: TRBJ2-2
V: TRBV28
size: .
D: TRBD1
DNA: TGTGCCAGCAGGCGACAGGGGCAGGGTTCCGGGGAGCTGTTTTTT
CDR3: CASRRQGQGSGELFF

J: TRBJ2-7
V: TRBV28
size: .
D: .
DNA: TGTGCCAGCAGTCCCCAACCAGATCGCGAGCAGTACTTC
CDR3: CASSPQPDREQYF

J: TRBJ2-5
V: TRBV6-1
size: .
D: TRBD1
DNA: TGTGCCGGGGGCGGACAGGGTGATAAGACCCAGTACTTC
CDR3: CAGGGQGDKTQYF

J: TRBJ2-1
V: TRBV5-1
size: .
D: TRBD1
DNA: TGCGCCAGCAGCCCGGGGACAGGGGTATCCAATGAGCAGTTCTTC
CDR3: CASSPGTGVSNEQFF

J: TRBJ1-4
V: TRBV6-1
size: once
D: .
DNA: TGTGCCAGCAGTGAAGATTTGGGGAAGGCTAATGAAAAACTGTTTTTT
CDR3: CASSEDLGKANEKLFF

J: TRBJ2-7
V: TRBV7-2
size: .
D: TRBD2
DNA: TGTGCCAGCAGCTTAGCACTAGCGGGGGCCCCAGAGCAGTACTTC
CDR3: CASSLALAGAPEQYF

J: TRBJ2-7
V: TRBV27
size: .
D: TRBD1
DNA: TGTGCCAGCAGGAAAGGGACAGGGAGTTTTTACGAGCAGTACTTC
CDR3: CASRKGTGSFYEQYF

J: TRBJ1-6
V: TRBV7-7
size: .
D: .
DNA: TGTGCCAGCAGCGAAACCTTCAGGGATTCACCCCTCCACTTT
CDR3: CASSETFRDSPLHF

J: TRBJ2-6
V: TRBV15
size: .
D: TRBD2
DNA: TGTGCCACCAGCAGAGAGGGGGGGATATCTGGGGCCAACGTCCTGACTTTC
CDR3: CATSREGGISGANVLTF

J: TRBJ2-7
V: TRBV7-8
size: .
D: .
DNA: TGTGCCAGCAGCTTAGTAGCAGTGGAAAACTACGAGCAGTACTTC
CDR3: CASSLVAVENYEQYF

J: TRBJ2-7
V: TRBV19
size: .
D: .
DNA: TGTGCCAGTAGTATAGGCCTTGGGGTTACCTACGAGCAGTACTTC
CDR3: CASSIGLGVTYEQYF

J: TRBJ1-5
V: TRBV5-1
size: few
D: .
DNA: TGCGCCAGCAGGGTGACAGCCGATAGCAATCAGCCCCAGCATTTT
CDR3: CASRVTADSNQPQHF

J: TRBJ1-5
V: TRBV7-6
size: .
D: TRBD1
DNA: TGTGCCAGCAGCTCCGGGACTCAGGGGGAGCCCCAGCATTTT
CDR3: CASSSGTQGEPQHF

J: TRBJ1-5
V: TRBV6-1
size: .
D: .
DNA: TGTGCCCCCCCGGAGGAATATAGCAATCAGCCCCAGCATTTT
CDR3: CAPPEEYSNQPQHF

J: TRBJ2-7
V: TRBV6-1
size: few
D: .
DNA: TGTGCCAGCAGGGACGAACCCTACGAGCAGTACTTC
CDR3: CASRDEPYEQYF

J: TRBJ2-7
V: TRBV14
size: .
D: TRBD1
DNA: TGTGCCAGCAGCGTGAGCCGGGACAGGTTTTACGAGCAGTACTTC
CDR3: CASSVSRDRFYEQYF

J: TRBJ2-1
V: TRBV10-2
size: .
D: TRBD2
DNA: TGCGCCAGCAAAGGAGAACTAGCGGGTGTTCAGCAGTTCTTC
CDR3: CASKGELAGVQQFF

J: TRBJ2-3
V: TRBV6-4
size: .
D: TRBD1
DNA: TGTGCCAGCAGTGAAGGGGGCCGGAGCACAGATACGCAGTATTTT
CDR3: CASSEGGRSTDTQYF

J: TRBJ2-7
V: TRBV12-5
size: .
D: .
DNA: TGTGCTAGTGTCCGCGAGCAGTACTTC
CDR3: CASVREQYF

J: TRBJ1-1
V: TRBV6-1
size: .
D: .
DNA: TGTGCCAGCAGTCCCGGGACCACTGAAGCTTTCTTT
CDR3: CASSPGTTEAFF

J: TRBJ1-3
V: TRBV7-9
size: .
D: .
DNA: TGTGCCAGCAGCTTTACCTCTGGAAACACCATATATTTT
CDR3: CASSFTSGNTIYF

J: TRBJ1-1
V: TRBV11-3
size: .
D: TRBD1
DNA: TGTGCCAGCAGCCACACGATTAATGGACAGGGGAGGGAGAACACTGAAGCTTTCTTT
CDR3: CASSHTINGQGRENTEAFF

J: TRBJ1-6
V: TRBV14
size: once
D: TRBD1
DNA: TGTGCCAGCAGCCCACGGACAGGGGGCGTATATTCACCCCTCCACTTT
CDR3: CASSPRTGGVYSPLHF

J: TRBJ2-2
V: TRBV18
size: .
D: .
DNA: TGTGCCAGCTCACCAGCTGTCAACACCGGGGAGCTGTTTTTT
CDR3: CASSPAVNTGELFF

J: TRBJ2-7
V: TRBV28
size: once
D: .
DNA: TGTGCCAGCAGTTTATCCGGGCCCTTATCCTACGAGCAGTACTTC
CDR3: CASSLSGPLSYEQYF

J: TRBJ2-6
V: TRBV5-1
size: .
D: TRBD2
DNA: TGCGCCAGCAGCTTCCTCGGACTAGCGGGGACTTCTGGGGCCAACGTCCTGACTTTC
CDR3: CASSFLGLAGTSGANVLTF

J: TRBJ2-5
V: TRBV5-1
size: .
D: .
DNA: TGCGCCAGCAGCTCGGGACTTTGGACCCAGTACTTC
CDR3: CASSSGLWTQYF

J: TRBJ1-1
V: TRBV4-1
size: .
D: .
DNA: TGCGCCAGCAGCCCCCGGACAGCGAACACTGAAGCTTTCTTT
CDR3: CASSPRTANTEAFF